What follows are 5 T cell receptor beta chains derived from one specimen sequenced in a study of blood T cell repertoires in COVID-19 (dated by TCRdb to 2019 to 2021). Library generation was performed with the immunoSEQ multiplex PCR assay. The immuneACCESS repertoire file appears here via TCRdb, limited to in-frame rearrangements. These files lack a portion of the clones; in checked studies, under half of the deficit traces to unresolved V genes, and the cause of the others is not known. This sample has about 300,000 clones in its table, and more than 70% of those were observed once. The leading ten clones occupy under 2% of the sample. The sample was peripheral blood. The receptors here all came from a woman aged 45 to 65 with acute or convalescent COVID-19.

The chain is built from TRBV27 and TRBJ1-1; D call uncertain. The CDR3 length is 14 residues. In germline, CDR1 is MNHEY, CDR2 SMNVEV (reference sequence). V lost 2 bases to trimming and J lost 1 base, with 8 bases between them. CDR3 sequence (DNA): TGTGCCAGCAGTTTAATAACGGGGAACACTGAAGCTTTCTTT. This gives the protein CASSLITGNTEAFF.

This clone has just a few counts. The V and J genes are TRBV2 and TRBJ1-1; 9 nucleotides agree with TRBD1. Unmatched junction bases numbered 4, after V lost 4 bases and J lost 7 bases. The CDR3 totals 13 residues. Germline V gene lookup returns CDR1 SNHLY and CDR2 FYNNEI. The CDR3 loop is CASSGTGVGEAFF. CDR3 sequence (DNA): TGTGCCAGCAGTGGGACAGGGGTCGGTGAAGCTTTCTTT.

V gene TRBV7-2 combines with J gene TRBJ2-1; 8 bases agree with TRBD2. The CDR3 covers 17 residues. Germline V gene data show CDR1 as SGHTA and CDR2 as FQGNSA. V dropped 5 bases and J dropped 0; count of bases not matched to a gene: 9. CDR3: CASSQGSGRASYNEQFF. The CDR3 region has the DNA TGTGCCAGCAGCCAGGGGTCCGGGAGGGCCTCCTACAATGAGCAGTTCTTC. The full variable domain, rest sourced from reference TRBV7-2 and TRBJ2-1, is GAGVSQSPSNKVTEKGKDVELRCDPISGHTALYWYRQSLGQGLEFLIYFQGNSAPDKSGLPSDRFSAERTGGSVSTLTIQRTQQEDSAVYLCASSQGSGRASYNEQFFGPGTRLTVL.

This clone was detected once. The V and J genes are TRBV7-9 and TRBJ2-1; TRBD2 agrees at 7 bases. Per germline, CDR1 SEHNR and CDR2 FQNEAQ (reference sequence). The ends lost 8 bases at V and 9 bases at J; junction bases unmatched: 10. The CDR3 consists of 13 residues. The DNA for the CDR3 is TGTGCCAGCGTCACGGCGGCGGGAGCTGAGCAGTTCTTC. Residues: CASVTAAGAEQFF.

J is TRBJ1-1 and V is TRBV29-1; TRBD1 agrees at 8 bases. The CDR3 extends over 12 amino acids. The V and J ends lost 7 bases and 5 bases, in that order; junction bases with no gene match: 6. Germline CDR1 is SQVTM and CDR2 is ANQGSEA. In nucleotides, the CDR3 is TGCAGCGACCGACAGGGGATTACTGAAGCTTTCTTT. This encodes CSDRQGITEAFF.